Below are 30 T cell receptor beta chains sequenced from a single sample in a study of T cell responses to AZD1222 COVID-19 vaccine. The assay was immunoSEQ multiplex PCR, and TCRdb's table has in-frame clones only and misses some. The sample lists 150,000 or so clones; under 95% were seen once. This sample comprised peripheral blood, obtained on day 0 of AZD1222 vaccination. These TCRs come from an adult in good health.

The chain uses TRBV19 and TRBJ1-2; 9 positions agree with TRBD1. Trimming at V came to 8 bases and at J to 8 bases, leaving 12 bases not matched to a gene. The germline CDR1 and CDR2 sequences are LNHDA and SQIVND (reference sequence). The CDR3 contains 14 residues. The CDR3 region is CASRRTGGLGGYTF. In nucleotides, the CDR3 is TGTGCCAGTCGCAGAACAGGGGGCCTAGGGGGCTACACCTTC.

The rearrangement joins TRBV14 to TRBJ1-5; D gene uncertain. V gave up 4 bases and J gave up 5 bases, with 9 bases separating them. The CDR3 is made up of 13 amino acids. The germline V gene encodes CDR1 SGHDN and CDR2 FVKESK. This CDR3 is CASSPRSDQPQHF. CDR3 coding DNA: TGTGCCAGCAGCCCGCGATCTGATCAGCCCCAGCATTTT. The variable domain in full, with the rest retrieved from reference TRBV14 and TRBJ1-5, is EAGVTQFPSHSVIEKGQTVTLRCDPISGHDNLYWYRRVMGKEIKFLLHFVKESKQDESGMPNNRFLAERTGGTYSTLKVQPAELEDSGVYFCASSPRSDQPQHFGDGTRLSIL.

This chain joins TRBV5-1 and TRBJ1-1; D unresolved. Germline loops: CDR1 SGHRS, CDR2 YFSETQ. This CDR3 is built from 13 residues. V was pared by 3 bases and J by 5 bases, with 11 bases between. The DNA of the CDR3 is TGCGCCAGCAGCTCCCGGGCAGCAACTGAAGCTTTCTTT. Residues: CASSSRAATEAFF. Supplemented by reference TRBV5-1 and TRBJ1-1, the full variable domain reads KAGVTQTPRYLIKTRGQQVTLSCSPISGHRSVSWYQQTPGQGLQFLFEYFSETQRNKGNFPGRFSGRQFSNSRSEMNVSTLELGDSALYLCASSSRAATEAFFGQGTRLTVV.

V gene TRBV14 combines with J gene TRBJ1-5; 7 bases are shared with TRBD1. V was pared by 5 bases and J by 6 bases, with 4 bases of the junction left unmatched. Germline CDR1 is SGHDN and CDR2 is FVKESK. This CDR3 comprises 13 residues. CDR3 nucleotide sequence: TGTGCCAGCAGCGGACAGGTCGGTCAGCCCCAGCATTTT. This encodes CASSGQVGQPQHF. The full variable domain, in which reference TRBV14 and TRBJ1-5 provide the parts outside the CDR3, is EAGVTQFPSHSVIEKGQTVTLRCDPISGHDNLYWYRRVMGKEIKFLLHFVKESKQDESGMPNNRFLAERTGGTYSTLKVQPAELEDSGVYFCASSGQVGQPQHFGDGTRLSIL.

The V and J genes are TRBV3-1 (or the pseudogene TRBV3-2) and TRBJ2-3; 9 positions match TRBD2. CDR1 LGHDT and CDR2 YNNKEL come from the germline V gene (reference sequence). V was pared by 1 base and J by 2 bases, with 16 bases of the junction left unmatched. This CDR3 spans 20 amino acids. CDR3 sequence reads: CASSQGFLAGFHYDTDTQYF. The CDR3, as DNA: TGTGCCAGCAGCCAAGGCTTTCTAGCGGGGTTCCACTATGACACAGATACGCAGTATTTT.

The chain carries TRBV5-4 and TRBJ2-3; D is undetermined. Germline V gene sequence: CDR1 SGHNT, CDR2 YYREEE (reference sequence). CDR3 length: 14 amino acids. V was pared by 0 bases and J by 2 bases, with 7 bases between. The CDR3 loop is CASSLGQPTDTQYF. The DNA for the CDR3 is TGTGCCAGCAGCTTGGGGCAGCCCACAGATACGCAGTATTTT.

The V and J genes are TRBV28 and TRBJ2-7; 11 nucleotides agree with TRBD1. V shed 4 bases, J shed 5 bases, and the junction held 10 bases outside the gene matches. This CDR3 has 16 amino acids. From germline, CDR1 is MDHEN and CDR2 SYDVKM. DNA of the CDR3: TGTGCCAGCAGTTCCGATAGGACAGGGGGCTTCAACGAGCAGTACTTC. Its translation: CASSSDRTGGFNEQYF.

V gene TRBV4-3 combines with J gene TRBJ2-1; 10 bases are shared with TRBD1. The CDR3 is 16 residues long. V lost 4 bases to trimming and J lost 0 bases; unmatched junction nucleotides: 3. Looked up from germline, CDR1 is LGHNA and CDR2 is YSLEER. The CDR3 DNA sequence: TGCGCCAGCAGCCGAGACAGGGGGCTCTCCTACAATGAGCAGTTCTTC. Its translation: CASSRDRGLSYNEQFF.

The rearrangement links TRBV7-9 to TRBJ2-5; 12 nucleotides match TRBD2. The germline gives CDR1 SEHNR, CDR2 FQNEAQ (reference sequence). This CDR3 is built from 16 residues. V gave up 6 bases and J gave up 5 bases; unmatched junction bases: 10. DNA for the CDR3: TGTGCCAGCAGACCCTCTAGCGGGGGGGCCCGGGAGACCCAGTACTTC. Amino acids: CASRPSSGGARETQYF.

The CDR3 nucleotides are TGTGCCAGCAGCCAAGATTTAACAGGGGGCGAAGCTTTCTTT. Translating it yields CASSQDLTGGEAFF. The chain employs TRBV3-1 (or the pseudogene TRBV3-2) and TRBJ1-1, with 9 bases fitting TRBD1. Germline V gives CDR1 LGHDT, CDR2 YNNKEL (reference sequence). The ends lost 0 bases at V and 8 bases at J; junction bases unmatched: 4. The CDR3 has 14 residues.

This chain links TRBV2 with TRBJ1-1; D unresolved. Per germline, CDR1 SNHLY and CDR2 FYNNEI. The V gene lost 2 bases and the J gene lost 5 bases, with 6 bases spanning the gap. CDR3 length: 12 residues. The CDR3: CASSEMVTEAFF. In DNA, the CDR3 is TGTGCCAGCAGTGAAATGGTTACTGAAGCTTTCTTT.

The V call is TRBV19, the J call TRBJ1-1; a weak D match, TRBD1 (6 bases). This CDR3 is 13 amino acids long. V gave up 4 bases and J gave up 3 bases, with 9 bases separating them. In germline, CDR1 is LNHDA, CDR2 SQIVND (reference sequence). CDR3 loop: CASSTQGYTEAFF. CDR3 nucleotide sequence: TGTGCCAGTAGTACACAGGGATACACTGAAGCTTTCTTT.

The gene calls are TRBV5-1 and TRBJ2-7; possible D gene TRBD2, 5 bases. This CDR3 comprises 14 residues. Germline V gene data show CDR1 as SGHRS and CDR2 as YFSETQ. Trimming removed 0 bases at V and 6 bases at J, with 13 bases between. For the CDR3, the DNA is TGCGCCAGCAGCTTGGTATGGGGAGACGTCGAGCAGTACTTC. Protein sequence: CASSLVWGDVEQYF.

CDR3 sequence: CASSFTGSQGQYEQYF. In DNA form, the CDR3 reads TGTGCCAGCAGCTTTACTGGTAGCCAGGGACAATACGAGCAGTACTTC. The chain carries TRBV5-5 and TRBJ2-7, with a possible D match to TRBD1 (6 bases). Trimming removed 2 bases from V and 4 bases from J, with 19 bases in between. CDR3 length: 16 amino acids. Germline lookup yields CDR1 SGHKS and CDR2 YYEKEE (reference sequence).

The chain employs TRBV19 and TRBJ1-1, with a possible D match to TRBD1 (5 bases). This CDR3 comprises 17 residues. Trimming left V 11 bases short and J 10 bases short, with 35 bases between. Germline values: CDR1 LNHDA, CDR2 SQIVND (reference sequence). The CDR3 DNA is TGTGCCTCGAAAAAGAGGGACGTCTCGGCTCACAGGTCCGGAGCTTTCTTT. Translated, it gives CASKKRDVSAHRSGAFF.

This rearrangement joins TRBV18 to TRBJ1-1; 9 nucleotides align to TRBD1. Trimming at V came to 2 bases and at J to 3 bases, leaving 13 bases not matched to a gene. Germline V lookup: CDR1 KGHSH, CDR2 LQKENI. This CDR3 has 18 amino acids. CDR3 region: CASSPSINRGLVDTEAFF. In nucleotides, the CDR3 is TGTGCCAGCTCACCATCAATAAACAGGGGGCTTGTAGACACTGAAGCTTTCTTT.

The chain has TRBV5-4 and TRBJ2-3; 9 bases line up with TRBD2. The CDR3 contains 15 residues. J was trimmed by 1 base and V by 4 bases; bases with no gene match: 4. The V gene's germline CDR1 is SGHNT and CDR2 YYREEE (reference sequence). In DNA form, the CDR3 reads TGTGCCAGCAGCGGACAGCGGGGGGGCACAGATACGCAGTATTTT. Translated: CASSGQRGGTDTQYF.

The J gene is TRBJ1-3, the V gene TRBV29-1; D is uncertain. The CDR3 spans 12 residues. From germline, CDR1 is SQVTM and CDR2 ANQGSEA. V lost 4 bases, J lost 4 bases, and 8 bases lay in between. CDR3: CSVGPGGNTIYF. CDR3 nucleotides: TGCAGCGTTGGTCCAGGCGGAAACACCATATATTTT.

The chain joins TRBV7-8 to TRBJ1-6; D is undetermined. Trimming took off 5 bases at V and 7 bases at J, with 15 bases between the two ends. Germline values: CDR1 SGHVS, CDR2 FQNEAQ. The CDR3 has 15 amino acids. The CDR3, as DNA: TGTGCCAGCAGCGGACTTTCGGGGAGAAATTCACCCCTCCACTTT. Protein sequence: CASSGLSGRNSPLHF.

The V gene is TRBV18, the J gene TRBJ1-4, with D possibly being TRBD1 (5 bases). The V end lost 3 bases, the J end lost 0 bases, and 11 bases lay between the germline ends. CDR3 length: 16 amino acids. The germline V gene has CDR1 KGHSH and CDR2 LQKENI. The CDR3 reads CASSPYTGSTNEKLFF. CDR3 sequence (DNA): TGTGCCAGCTCACCGTATACAGGTTCAACTAATGAAAAACTGTTTTTT.

This sequence joins TRBV4-3 and TRBJ2-5; 9 bases are shared with TRBD1. The germline CDR1 and CDR2 sequences are LGHNA and YSLEER. J was trimmed by 4 bases and V by 4 bases; bases with no gene match: 4. The CDR3 length is 14 residues. The CDR3 DNA reads TGCGCCAGCAGCCCAGACAGGGGGGGAGAGACCCAGTACTTC. This gives the protein CASSPDRGGETQYF.

The chain has TRBV24-1 and TRBJ2-5, with D possibly matching TRBD2 (5 bases). The CDR3 is 14 residues long. Germline V gene data show CDR1 as KGHDR and CDR2 as SFDVKD. Deletions cut 5 bases from V and 2 bases from J, with 11 bases between. The chain's CDR3 is CATSAGGRQETQYF. In nucleotides, the CDR3 is TGTGCCACCAGTGCTGGAGGCAGGCAAGAGACCCAGTACTTC.

This rearrangement joins TRBV9 to TRBJ2-3, with unresolved D. Germline values: CDR1 SGDLS, CDR2 YYNGEE. This CDR3 has 14 residues. V shed 0 bases and J shed 2 bases, with 7 bases lying between them. The CDR3 DNA sequence: TGTGCCAGCAGCGTAGGTCAGAACACAGATACGCAGTATTTT. Its protein is CASSVGQNTDTQYF. Full variable domain (rest looked up from reference TRBV9 and TRBJ2-3): DSGVTQTPKHLITATGQRVTLRCSPRSGDLSVYWYQQSLDQGLQFLIQYYNGEERAKGNILERFSAQQFPDLHSELNLSSLELGDSALYFCASSVGQNTDTQYFGPGTRLTVL.

The rearrangement links TRBV4-2 to TRBJ1-2, with D possibly being TRBD1 (5 bases). Trimming took 0 bases from V and 8 from J, leaving 19 bases between them. The CDR3 consists of 16 residues. Germline V CDR1 and CDR2: LGHNA, YNFKEQ. The CDR3 DNA sequence: TGTGCCAGCAGCCAAGATCTCGCTAGTCTCAGGGAGGGCTACACCTTC. Protein: CASSQDLASLREGYTF.

V gene TRBV5-4 combines with J gene TRBJ2-2, with D hard to call. V was pared by 4 bases and J by 1 base, with 11 bases between. CDR1 and CDR2 from the germline V gene are SGHNT and YYREEE (reference sequence). This CDR3 region has 15 residues. This chain's CDR3 is CASSPSLLNTGELFF. Written as DNA, the CDR3 is TGTGCCAGCAGCCCCTCCCTCCTGAACACCGGGGAGCTGTTTTTT.

The gene calls are TRBV2 and TRBJ1-1, with 9 bases that match TRBD1. The CDR3 extends over 14 amino acids. Germline CDR1 and CDR2: SNHLY and FYNNEI. Germline trimming cut 6 bases from V and 5 bases from J; bases unmatched to any gene: 7. DNA of the CDR3: TGTGCCAGCAGCTCACAGGGGGCCAATACTGAAGCTTTCTTT. Protein sequence: CASSSQGANTEAFF.

CDR3 in DNA: TGTGCCATCAGTGAGTCGGGCAGTTCTGATACGCAGTATTTT. Translation gives CAISESGSSDTQYF. V usage is TRBV10-3 and J usage is TRBJ2-3; D gene ambiguous. This CDR3 spans 14 amino acids. Germline V gene data show CDR1 as ENHRY and CDR2 as SYGVKD. V shed 0 bases and J shed 6 bases, with 10 bases lying between them.

V usage is TRBV15 and J usage is TRBJ2-7; D is uncertain. The CDR3 loop spans 13 amino acids. CDR1 and CDR2 from the germline V gene are LNHNV and YYDKDF (reference sequence). Trimming shortened V by 5 bases and J by 0 bases, and 8 bases separated the two germline ends. CDR3 amino acids: CATSVRSSYEQYF. CDR3 nucleotide sequence: TGTGCCACCAGCGTCAGGAGCTCCTACGAGCAGTACTTC.

The chain combines TRBV4-1 with TRBJ1-2; tentatively, D is TRBD1 (5 bases). Germline V gene sequence: CDR1 MGHRA, CDR2 YSYEKL. The CDR3 has 13 residues. Trimming took 3 bases from V and 7 from J, leaving 12 bases between them. CDR3 residues: CASSHEGLGGYTF. In DNA, the CDR3 is TGCGCCAGCAGCCATGAGGGACTGGGTGGCTACACCTTC.

The gene calls are TRBV19 and TRBJ1-2, with TRBD1 as a possible D gene (6 bases). Germline V gives CDR1 LNHDA, CDR2 SQIVND (reference sequence). Trimming shortened V by 0 bases and J by 5 bases, and 19 bases separated the two germline ends. The CDR3 runs 17 residues. CDR3 region: CASSIDLQTGIVYGYTF. The CDR3 DNA reads as TGTGCCAGTAGTATAGATCTGCAGACAGGAATAGTATATGGCTACACCTTC.